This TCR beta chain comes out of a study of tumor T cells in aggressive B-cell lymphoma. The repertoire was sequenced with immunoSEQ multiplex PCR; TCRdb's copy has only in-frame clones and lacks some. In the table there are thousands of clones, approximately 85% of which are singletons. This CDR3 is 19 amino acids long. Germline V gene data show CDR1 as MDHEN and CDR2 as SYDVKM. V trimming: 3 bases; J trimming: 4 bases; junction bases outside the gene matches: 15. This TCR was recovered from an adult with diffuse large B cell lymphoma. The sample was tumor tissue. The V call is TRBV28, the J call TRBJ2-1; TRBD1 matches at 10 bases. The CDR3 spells CASSFSGQGSFLRYNEQFF. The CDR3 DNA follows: TGTGCCAGCAGTTTCTCGGGACAGGGGTCGTTTCTTAGGTACAATGAGCAGTTCTTC. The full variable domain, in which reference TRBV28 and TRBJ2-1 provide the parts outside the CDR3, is DVKVTQSSRYLVKRTGEKVFLECVQDMDHENMFWYRQDPGLGLRLIYFSYDVKMKEKGDIPEGYSVSREKKERFSLILESASTNQTSMYLCASSFSGQGSFLRYNEQFFGPGTRLTVL.